This section outlines one T cell receptor (beta chain) sequence together with its context. The germline V gene encodes CDR1 LGHNA and CDR2 YSLEER. Trimming removed 4 bases from V and 5 bases from J; junction bases left unmatched: 10. The CDR3 runs 16 residues. Method: immunoSEQ multiplex PCR; TCRdb's copy keeps in-frame clones and lacks some. The sample carries around 270,000 clones, approximately 88% recorded once. The record originates from a study of Ad26.COV2.S vaccination and SARS-CoV-2 variants. This sample's treatment: around 19 received Ad26.COV2.S at low or high dose, single or two shots; roughly 5 received placebo; per-sample allocation not given. Sampling occurred on day 63 after the first vaccine or placebo injection.

The chain joins TRBV4-3 to TRBJ2-3, with 9 bases aligning to TRBD2. Sequencing used peripheral blood, obtained in a trial of Ad26.COV2.S vaccine versus placebo. The origin of this receptor is a person aged 18-65 years who received the Ad26.COV2.S COVID-19 vaccine or a placebo. The chain's CDR3 is CASSLRSGGSGDTQYF. The CDR3 DNA reads TGCGCCAGCAGCCTTCGCAGCGGGGGGTCCGGAGATACGCAGTATTTT.